Shown below are 10 T cell receptor beta chains from a single sample sequenced in a study of early T cells in non-severe SARS-CoV-2 infection. TCRdb redid the calling of the 5' RACE reads with MiXCR, one entry per CDR3 protein. Among around 49,000 distinct CDR3 sequences listed, about 4% were seen once. Sequencing was done on a sample of whole blood. The source is an adult who was a healthcare worker with PCR-confirmed SARS-CoV-2 infection or an uninfected control (not recorded which).

There are many counts of this clonotype. The chain uses TRBV29-1 and TRBJ2-7; 8 bases fit TRBD2. The CDR3 sequence is 13 residues long. Germline lookup yields CDR1 SQVTM and CDR2 ANQGSEA. J gave up 2 bases and V 4 bases, and 4 bases lay outside the gene matches. CDR3 DNA sequence: TGCAGCGTTGGGGACGGGAGGGCCTACGAGCAGTACTTC. This codes for CSVGDGRAYEQYF.

This clonotype was seen many times. V and J are TRBV4-2 and TRBJ1-1, with 8 bases that match TRBD1. The CDR3 totals 18 residues. CDR1 and CDR2 from the germline V gene are LGHNA and YNFKEQ. After removal of 0 bases from V and 4 bases from J, the junction contained 13 bases not matched to a gene. The CDR3 spells CASSQESQGALGGTEAFF. The CDR3 DNA reads as TGTGCCAGCAGCCAAGAGTCCCAGGGGGCCCTCGGCGGCACTGAAGCTTTCTTT.

This clonotype was seen repeatedly, ten times or more. The chain combines TRBV29-1 with TRBJ2-7; D may match TRBD1 or TRBD2 (6 bases each). Germline V gene lookup returns CDR1 SQVTM and CDR2 ANQGSEA. This CDR3 region has 14 residues. V dropped 2 bases and J dropped 7 bases, with 18 bases sitting between them. CDR3 DNA sequence: TGCAGCGTTGAAAAGGCCGGGACACGGGGGGAGCAGTACTTC. Protein: CSVEKAGTRGEQYF.

This clonotype has ten or more counts. The gene calls are TRBV27 and TRBJ2-3; D is perhaps TRBD1 (5 bases). Germline lookup yields CDR1 MNHEY and CDR2 SMNVEV (reference sequence). Trimming shortened V by 4 bases and J by 3 bases, and 11 bases separated the two germline ends. CDR3 length: 14 amino acids. CDR3 nucleotides: TGTGCCAGCAGTTACATAGGGGAAACAGATACGCAGTATTTT. Translated: CASSYIGETDTQYF.

This clonotype was detected many times. The chain has TRBV7-9 and TRBJ1-6; 7 nucleotides agree with TRBD1. Germline CDR1 reads SEHNR; CDR2 reads FQNEAQ (reference sequence). This CDR3 has 14 amino acids. V trimming: 6 bases; J trimming: 10 bases; junction bases outside the gene matches: 9. This CDR3 reads CASSLTGEDSPLHF. The CDR3 DNA is TGTGCCAGCAGTTTAACAGGGGAGGACTCACCCCTCCACTTT. Variable domain in full (rest from reference TRBV7-9 and TRBJ1-6): DTGVSQNPRHKITKRGQNVTFRCDPISEHNRLYWYRQTLGQGPEFLTYFQNEAQLEKSRLLSDRFSAERPKGSFSTLEIQRTEQGDSAMYLCASSLTGEDSPLHFGNGTRLTVT.

This clonotype was counted many times. This sequence joins TRBV9 and TRBJ2-1; TRBD2 aligns across 11 bases. Germline CDR1 is SGDLS and CDR2 is YYNGEE. V was pared by 4 bases and J by 4 bases, with 4 bases of the junction left unmatched. This CDR3 is 15 amino acids long. The CDR3 protein is CASSPLAGAYNEQFF. The CDR3, as DNA: TGTGCCAGCAGCCCACTAGCGGGAGCTTACAATGAGCAGTTCTTC.

In this sample, this clonotype turned up a few times. The genes are TRBV25-1 and TRBJ1-3; D gene unclear. CDR3 length: 13 amino acids. The V and J ends lost 4 bases and 5 bases respectively, with 9 bases between them. Germline V lookup: CDR1 MGHDK, CDR2 SYGVNS. CDR3 nucleotide sequence: TGTGCCAGCAGTGCGGCGGCGAGAAACACCATATATTTT. Translating gives CASSAAARNTIYF.

A few counts support this clonotype. The chain uses TRBV4-3 and TRBJ2-4; 7 positions match TRBD1. V was pared by 0 bases and J by 4 bases, with 3 bases of the junction left unmatched. Germline assignment: CDR1 LGHNA and CDR2 YSLEER. This CDR3 spans 15 amino acids. The CDR3 loop reads CASSQDLGQKNIQYF. CDR3 coding DNA: TGCGCCAGCAGCCAAGACCTGGGACAGAAAAACATTCAGTACTTC.

This clonotype was seen ten or more times. The chain uses TRBV12-2 and TRBJ1-2; TRBD1 is taken as the D call from the table, unchecked against the DNA. TRBV12-2 is deemed a pseudogene. CDR3 length: 10 amino acids. The CDR3 DNA sequence: TGTGCAAGTCTGGGGGTGGGCTACACCTTC. It specifies CASLGVGYTF.

This clonotype was counted many times. V gene TRBV20-1 combines with J gene TRBJ2-3, with TRBD1 identical over 7 bases. The J segment lost 0 bases and the V segment lost 6 bases, leaving 12 bases of the junction unmatched. This CDR3 contains 16 residues. CDR1 is DFQATT and CDR2 is SNEGSKA in the germline V gene (reference sequence). The CDR3 region has the DNA TGCAGTGCGGCCGCAGGGACAGTGAGAAGCACAGATACGCAGTATTTT. It yields the protein CSAAAGTVRSTDTQYF.